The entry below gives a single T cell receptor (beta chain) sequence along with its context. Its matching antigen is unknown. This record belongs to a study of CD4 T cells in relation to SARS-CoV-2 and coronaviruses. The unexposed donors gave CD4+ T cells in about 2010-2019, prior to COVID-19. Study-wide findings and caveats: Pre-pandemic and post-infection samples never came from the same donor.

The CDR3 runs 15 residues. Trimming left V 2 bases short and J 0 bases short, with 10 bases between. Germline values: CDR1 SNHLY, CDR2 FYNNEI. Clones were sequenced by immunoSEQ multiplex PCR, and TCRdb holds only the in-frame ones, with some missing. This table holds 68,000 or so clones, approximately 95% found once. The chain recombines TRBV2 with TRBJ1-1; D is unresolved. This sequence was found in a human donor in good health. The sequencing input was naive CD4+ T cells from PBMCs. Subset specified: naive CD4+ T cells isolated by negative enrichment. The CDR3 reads CASSERRQMNTEAFF. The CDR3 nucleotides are TGTGCCAGCAGTGAAAGGCGCCAGATGAACACTGAAGCTTTCTTT.